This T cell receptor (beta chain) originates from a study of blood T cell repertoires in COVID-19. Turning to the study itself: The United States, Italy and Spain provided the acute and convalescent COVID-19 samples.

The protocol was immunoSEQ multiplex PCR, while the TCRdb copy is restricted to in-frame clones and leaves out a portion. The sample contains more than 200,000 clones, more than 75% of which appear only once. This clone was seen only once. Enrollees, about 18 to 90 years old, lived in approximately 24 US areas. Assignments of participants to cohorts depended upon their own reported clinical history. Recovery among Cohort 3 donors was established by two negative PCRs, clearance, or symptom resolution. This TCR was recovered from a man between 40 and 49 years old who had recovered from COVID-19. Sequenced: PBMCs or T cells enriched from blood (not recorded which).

The DNA of the CDR3 is TGTGCCAGCAGCTTGGATGCGAGCTCCTATAATTCACCCCTCCACTTT. This codes for CASSLDASSYNSPLHF. The rearrangement links TRBV5-8 to TRBJ1-6; D remains unclear. V lost 0 bases and J 0 bases, leaving 7 bases between the germline ends. Germline V gene lookup returns CDR1 SGHTS and CDR2 YDEGEE. This CDR3 comprises 16 residues.